This T cell receptor beta chain is from a study of blood T cell repertoires in COVID-19. Looking at the study overall: PBMCs, B-cell-depleted T cells, or T cells were the source of the cDNA or gDNA that made up the material.

Clones were read by immunoSEQ multiplex PCR, and TCRdb kept only the in-frame ones, dropping some. The sample yields 250,000 to 350,000 clones, around 89% seen once. CDR3 length equals 18 residues. CDR1 and CDR2 (germline): MGHRA, YSYEKL. V was shortened by 0 bases and J by 0 bases, with 15 bases between the two germline ends. This chain links TRBV4-1 with TRBJ1-5, with D possibly TRBD1 on 5 matching bases. This clonotype was sampled from a woman aged 45 to 65 who had recovered from COVID-19. The sample was PBMCs or T cells enriched from blood (not recorded which). The CDR3 region is CASSQDSRTSYSNQPQHF. CDR3 sequence (DNA): TGCGCCAGCAGCCAAGATAGTCGGACAAGTTATAGCAATCAGCCCCAGCATTTT.